This record looks at one T cell receptor beta chain sequence and its context. Indicated treatment: 15 to 20 received Ad26.COV2.S at low or high dose, single or two shots; about 5 received placebo; per-sample allocation not given. All samples were drawn on day 63, counting from the first vaccine or placebo injection. What was given as vaccine was an Ad26 vector encoding Wuhan-strain SARS-CoV-2 spike. The record originates from a study of Ad26.COV2.S vaccination and SARS-CoV-2 variants. V was shortened by 1 base and J by 6 bases, with 13 bases between the two germline ends. CDR3 length: 14 residues. CDR1 is SGHAT and CDR2 is FQNNGV in the germline V gene. Sequenced by immunoSEQ multiplex PCR; TCRdb stores in-frame clones only, minus some. The sample consists of around 240,000 clones, 88% of them appearing once.

The chain couples TRBV11-2 to TRBJ2-7, with D tentatively TRBD1 (5 bases). Here the sequenced sample was peripheral blood, taken in a trial of Ad26.COV2.S vaccine versus placebo. The receptor's source is a person aged 18 to 65 who received the Ad26.COV2.S COVID-19 vaccine or a placebo. The CDR3 DNA is TGTGCCAGCAGCTTAGGTCAGGGCCCGGGCGAGCAGTACTTC. Its protein product is CASSLGQGPGEQYF.